These 32 T cell receptor beta chains were sequenced from one sample in a study of T cell repertoires in urothelial bladder cancer. Clones were sequenced by immunoSEQ multiplex PCR, and TCRdb holds only the in-frame ones, with some missing. The data show fewer than 15,000 clones, 55% to 80% seen once. The sequenced sample was tumor-infiltrating cells from bladder cancer. These receptors were obtained from a human donor with urothelial carcinoma.

The chain recombines TRBV5-1 with TRBJ2-1; D gene uncertain. Germline V gene lookup returns CDR1 SGHRS and CDR2 YFSETQ. CDR3 length: 13 amino acids. Between the trimmed V and J ends, which lost 4 bases and 2 bases, there was a span of 7 bases. Here the CDR3 DNA reads TGCGCCAGCAGCCCCCAGGCCTACAATGAGCAGTTCTTC. Translating gives CASSPQAYNEQFF.

The gene calls are TRBV7-2 and TRBJ2-5, with TRBD1 matching 10 bases. The germline V gene has CDR1 SGHTA and CDR2 FQGNSA. Trimming removed 5 bases from V and 5 bases from J; junction bases left unmatched: 11. The CDR3 is 16 amino acids. The CDR3, as DNA: TGTGCCAGCAGCACCCGGACAGGGGGACTGTGGGAGACCCAGTACTTC. Its protein product is CASSTRTGGLWETQYF.

V is TRBV19 and J is TRBJ2-1, with 10 bases matching TRBD1. The germline V gene encodes CDR1 LNHDA and CDR2 SQIVND (reference sequence). CDR3 size: 14 residues. Trimming removed 8 bases from V and 9 bases from J; junction bases left unmatched: 10. CDR3 nucleotide sequence: TGTGCCAGTGCACCGGGACAGGGGATGCCTGAGCAGTTCTTC. This gives the protein CASAPGQGMPEQFF.

This clone was counted only a few times. V gene TRBV18 combines with J gene TRBJ1-6, with 11 nucleotides matching TRBD1. The CDR3 is 16 amino acids. CDR1 and CDR2 (germline): KGHSH, LQKENI. The J segment lost 4 bases and the V segment lost 3 bases, leaving 2 bases of the junction unmatched. CDR3 coding DNA: TGTGCCAGCTCACCCGGGACAGGGGGATATAATTCACCCCTCCACTTT. It yields the protein CASSPGTGGYNSPLHF.

The table lists this clone with a few counts. V is TRBV14 and J is TRBJ2-7, with no clear D. The CDR3 has 9 residues. Looked up from germline, CDR1 is SGHDN and CDR2 is FVKESK. Trimming removed 4 bases from V and 9 bases from J, with 4 bases in between. CDR3 sequence reads: CASSPGQYV. CDR3 nucleotides: TGTGCCAGCAGCCCCGGGCAGTACGTC.

This chain joins TRBV19 and TRBJ2-3; 12 bases are shared with TRBD2. CDR3 length equals 17 residues. The trim removed 3 bases at V and 5 bases at J, leaving 9 bases unmatched. Germline lookup yields CDR1 LNHDA and CDR2 SQIVND (reference sequence). The CDR3 coding sequence is TGTGCCAGTAGTATGAAAGGACTAGCGGGGCTGGGAGATACGCAGTATTTT. This gives the protein CASSMKGLAGLGDTQYF.

There are a few counts of this clone. The chain employs TRBV6-5 and TRBJ1-2; 7 bases are shared with TRBD1. V lost 0 bases to trimming and J lost 7 bases; unmatched junction nucleotides: 8. CDR1 is MNHEY, CDR2 SVGAGI, per germline. This CDR3 region has 15 residues. CDR3 amino acids: CASSYSGQGVRGYTF. Written as DNA, the CDR3 is TGTGCCAGCAGTTACTCGGGTCAGGGGGTACGTGGCTACACCTTC.

The chain recombines TRBV7-3 with TRBJ2-2; no clear D gene. The CDR3 covers 14 residues. The ends were cut back, 3 bases at V and 0 bases at J, with 5 bases in the middle. Germline V gene data show CDR1 as SGHTA and CDR2 as FQGTGA. CDR3 region: CASSLQSNTGELFF. As DNA, the CDR3 is TGTGCCAGCAGCTTGCAATCGAACACCGGGGAGCTGTTTTTT.

The J gene is TRBJ2-2, the V gene TRBV7-9; D call uncertain. Trimming stripped 1 base from V and 5 bases from J, with 5 bases between. From germline, CDR1 is SEHNR and CDR2 FQNEAQ (reference sequence). The length of the CDR3 is 13 residues. CDR3 in DNA: TGTGCCAGCAGCTTAGGTTCGACCGGGGAGCTGTTTTTT. It translates to CASSLGSTGELFF.

This clone was seen only once. This sequence joins TRBV7-6 and TRBJ2-3; TRBD1 matches 7 bases. The CDR3 contains 15 residues. Trimming cost V 0 bases and J 3 bases; bases outside gene matches: 3. Germline CDR1 is SGHVS and CDR2 is FNYEAQ. The CDR3 DNA reads TGTGCCAGCAGCTTAGCGGGCAGGGGGACAGATACGCAGTATTTT. This gives the protein CASSLAGRGTDTQYF. The complete variable domain, with remaining parts taken from reference TRBV7-6 and TRBJ2-3, reads GAGVSQSPRYKVTKRGQDVALRCDPISGHVSLYWYRQALGQGPEFLTYFNYEAQQDKSGLPNDRFSAERPEGSISTLTIQRTEQRDSAMYRCASSLAGRGTDTQYFGPGTRLTVL.

This rearrangement joins TRBV19 to TRBJ2-7; TRBD1 is a possible D gene (5 bases). V was trimmed by 4 bases and J by 2 bases, leaving 15 bases between them. Germline V lookup: CDR1 LNHDA, CDR2 SQIVND (reference sequence). The CDR3 has 15 amino acids. The DNA for the CDR3 is TGTGCCAGTAGTAATCCTGGAGACAGAACCTACGAGCAGTACTTC. Protein sequence: CASSNPGDRTYEQYF.

The rearrangement links TRBV7-2 to TRBJ2-7; no firm D call. This CDR3 is 15 amino acids long. V lost 1 base, J lost 3 bases, and 13 bases lay in between. CDR1 is SGHTA and CDR2 is FQGNSA in the germline V gene. CDR3 amino acids: CASSLGPLRNYEQYF. The CDR3 bases are TGTGCCAGCAGCTTAGGGCCGCTCCGCAACTACGAGCAGTACTTC. Full variable domain (missing parts from reference TRBV7-2 and TRBJ2-7): GAGVSQSPSNKVTEKGKDVELRCDPISGHTALYWYRQSLGQGLEFLIYFQGNSAPDKSGLPSDRFSAERTGGSVSTLTIQRTQQEDSAVYLCASSLGPLRNYEQYFGPGTRLTVT.

The rearrangement uses TRBV9 and TRBJ2-1, with 10 bases identical to TRBD2. Germline-derived CDR1 and CDR2 are SGDLS and YYNGEE. The junction had 6 bases not matched to a gene; V was cut back by 4 bases and J by 5 bases. CDR3 size: 15 residues. The CDR3 DNA is TGTGCCAGCAGCCCCACCGGGACTAGCGACAATGAGCAGTTCTTC. It codes for CASSPTGTSDNEQFF.

The CDR3: CAISEGGEKLFF. The CDR3 DNA follows: TGTGCCATCAGTGAAGGGGGTGAAAAACTGTTTTTT. The chain is built from TRBV10-3 and TRBJ1-4, with D possibly matching TRBD1 (6 bases). Germline assignment: CDR1 ENHRY and CDR2 SYGVKD. V gave up 3 bases and J gave up 7 bases, with 6 bases separating them. CDR3 length: 12 amino acids.

This clone was detected only a few times. The rearrangement links TRBV9 to TRBJ1-1, with 7 nucleotides matching TRBD1. CDR3 length equals 14 residues. The trim removed 4 bases at V and 2 bases at J, leaving 5 bases unmatched. Germline V gives CDR1 SGDLS, CDR2 YYNGEE. The CDR3 bases are TGTGCCAGCAGCTCGGGACAGATCAACACTGAAGCTTTCTTT. Amino acids: CASSSGQINTEAFF.

The genes are TRBV7-9 and TRBJ1-3; D remains unclear. The CDR3 spans 17 residues. V was cut by 4 bases and J by 0 bases, with 16 bases left in between. Germline CDR1 reads SEHNR; CDR2 reads FQNEAQ (reference sequence). The CDR3 region is CASSSFGRSYSGNTIYF. Here the CDR3 DNA reads TGTGCCAGCAGCTCGTTCGGCAGGTCTTACTCTGGAAACACCATATATTTT.

This clone turned up a few times. The V call is TRBV6-6, the J call TRBJ2-3; D unclear. Germline CDR1 is MNHNY and CDR2 is SVGAGI (reference sequence). Trimming shortened V by 5 bases and J by 4 bases, and 10 bases separated the two germline ends. This CDR3 has 13 amino acids. The CDR3, as DNA: TGTGCCAGCAGTCTAACACTGGCAGATACGCAGTATTTT. Translation gives CASSLTLADTQYF.

V usage is TRBV19 and J usage is TRBJ2-5; D ambiguous. This CDR3 is 16 amino acids long. Germline V gives CDR1 LNHDA, CDR2 SQIVND (reference sequence). Trimming took 3 bases from V and 1 from J, leaving 15 bases between them. The CDR3: CASSIALTGVQETQYF. CDR3 nucleotide sequence: TGTGCCAGTAGTATCGCATTAACTGGAGTCCAAGAGACCCAGTACTTC. The complete variable domain, with remaining parts taken from reference TRBV19 and TRBJ2-5, reads DGGITQSPKYLFRKEGQNVTLSCEQNLNHDAMYWYRQDPGQGLRLIYYSQIVNDFQKGDIAEGYSVSREKKESFPLTVTSAQKNPTAFYLCASSIALTGVQETQYFGPGTRLLVL.

The V gene is TRBV7-9, the J gene TRBJ2-2; D ambiguous. CDR3 length equals 14 residues. Per germline, CDR1 SEHNR and CDR2 FQNEAQ (reference sequence). V was trimmed by 10 bases and J by 1 base, leaving 13 bases between them. The CDR3 sequence is CATHPRVNTGELFF. CDR3 nucleotide sequence: TGTGCCACTCACCCAAGGGTGAACACCGGGGAGCTGTTTTTT.

This clone was detected once. The chain couples TRBV9 to TRBJ2-3; D may be TRBD2 (5 bases). The CDR3 sequence is 14 residues long. In germline, CDR1 is SGDLS, CDR2 YYNGEE. Deletions cut 1 base from V and 6 bases from J, with 12 bases between. The CDR3 region is CASSVTGKWDTQYF. DNA for the CDR3: TGTGCCAGCAGCGTAACGGGGAAATGGGATACGCAGTATTTT.

J is TRBJ1-1 and V is TRBV7-6; D may be TRBD1 (5 bases). CDR1 and CDR2 (germline): SGHVS, FNYEAQ. Trimming took off 5 bases at V and 5 bases at J, with 24 bases between the two ends. This CDR3 has 17 amino acids. This CDR3 reads CASSQGAGLTAGTEAFF. The CDR3 DNA reads as TGTGCCAGCAGCCAGGGCGCAGGGCTAACAGCGGGTACTGAAGCTTTCTTT.

This chain connects TRBV29-1 to TRBJ1-5; 10 nucleotides agree with TRBD1. Germline CDR1 is SQVTM and CDR2 is ANQGSEA. Trimming cost V 5 bases and J 6 bases; bases outside gene matches: 4. The CDR3 consists of 13 residues. This chain's CDR3 is CSVMTGGSQPQHF. The CDR3 nucleotides are TGCAGCGTTATGACAGGGGGCAGTCAGCCCCAGCATTTT.

V gene TRBV21-1 combines with J gene TRBJ2-1; the D call TRBD2 from the table was never checked on the DNA. TRBV21-1 is shown as a pseudogene. The CDR3 is 14 amino acids. The CDR3 is CASSKQRGVHEQFF. The CDR3 region has the DNA TGTGCCAGCAGCAAACAGCGGGGTGTCCATGAGCAGTTCTTC.

The chain couples TRBV11-2 to TRBJ2-2, with D unclear. CDR1 is SGHAT, CDR2 FQNNGV, per germline. Trimming removed 3 bases from V and 1 base from J, with 6 bases in between. There are 14 residues in the CDR3. The CDR3 here is CASSFGWNTGELFF. For the CDR3, the DNA is TGTGCCAGCAGCTTTGGGTGGAACACCGGGGAGCTGTTTTTT.

This clone turned up a few times. This chain uses TRBV5-4 with TRBJ2-5; 9 bases fit TRBD2. V trimming: 4 bases; J trimming: 9 bases; junction bases outside the gene matches: 10. Germline values: CDR1 SGHNT, CDR2 YYREEE (reference sequence). CDR3 length: 14 amino acids. Here the CDR3 DNA reads TGTGCCAGCAGCACGGGACTAGCTGCTTGGGCCCAGTACTTC. It yields the protein CASSTGLAAWAQYF.

This clone was counted between two and nine times. CDR3 protein: CASSRGANTEAFF. CDR3 coding DNA: TGTGCCAGCAGCAGGGGGGCGAACACTGAAGCTTTCTTT. V gene TRBV7-2 combines with J gene TRBJ1-1; a weak D match, TRBD1 (6 bases). V was pared by 5 bases and J by 1 base, with 8 bases between. CDR3 size: 13 residues. Germline assignment: CDR1 SGHTA and CDR2 FQGNSA. Complete variable domain (other parts from reference TRBV7-2 and TRBJ1-1): GAGVSQSPSNKVTEKGKDVELRCDPISGHTALYWYRQSLGQGLEFLIYFQGNSAPDKSGLPSDRFSAERTGGSVSTLTIQRTQQEDSAVYLCASSRGANTEAFFGQGTRLTVV.

This sequence joins TRBV5-1 and TRBJ2-3; 11 bases are a match to TRBD2. The ends lost 0 bases at V and 2 bases at J; junction bases unmatched: 8. Germline values: CDR1 SGHRS, CDR2 YFSETQ. The CDR3 covers 18 residues. This CDR3 reads CASSLGPLLAGDTDTQYF. CDR3 DNA: TGCGCCAGCAGCTTGGGCCCCCTACTAGCGGGGGACACAGATACGCAGTATTTT.

The chain recombines TRBV6-4 with TRBJ1-6; weak D call: TRBD1 (6 bases). V was trimmed by 8 bases and J by 10 bases, leaving 15 bases between them. CDR3 length equals 13 residues. Germline V CDR1 and CDR2: MRHNA, SNTAGT. This CDR3 is CASARDTLSPLHF. In nucleotides, the CDR3 is TGTGCCAGCGCCCGGGACACACTCTCACCCCTCCACTTT.

The V call is TRBV4-2, the J call TRBJ2-3; D may be TRBD2 (6 bases). The CDR3 has 16 amino acids. V was clipped by 5 bases and J by 2 bases, with 17 bases between them. CDR1 and CDR2 (germline): LGHNA, YNFKEQ. CDR3 residues: CASSSSWGDHTDTQYF. The CDR3 nucleotides read TGTGCCAGCAGCTCCTCGTGGGGGGACCACACAGATACGCAGTATTTT.

The chain is built from TRBV7-3 and TRBJ2-2; the D is unclear. The CDR3 contains 18 residues. Trimming shortened V by 1 base and J by 2 bases, and 17 bases separated the two germline ends. CDR1 and CDR2 (germline): SGHTA, FQGTGA. The CDR3 DNA reads as TGTGCCAGCAGCTTAATGCCTATCACCGGCTCCAACACCGGGGAGCTGTTTTTT. Protein product: CASSLMPITGSNTGELFF.

This chain joins TRBV7-9 and TRBJ2-7; TRBD1 matches at 7 bases. The CDR3 is 15 amino acids. Germline V gene data show CDR1 as SEHNR and CDR2 as FQNEAQ (reference sequence). Unmatched junction bases numbered 5, after V lost 0 bases and J lost 3 bases. The DNA of the CDR3 is TGTGCCAGCAGCTTAGCTGGGTCAGGGGGCTACGAGCAGTACTTC. It encodes CASSLAGSGGYEQYF.

This chain connects TRBV5-4 to TRBJ2-2; D gene ambiguous. The CDR3 spans 15 residues. The V gene lost 4 bases and the J gene lost 6 bases, with 16 bases spanning the gap. Per the germline V gene, CDR1 is SGHNT and CDR2 is YYREEE (reference sequence). In nucleotides, the CDR3 is TGTGCCAGCAGCCCCACCCATTCTAGAGCCGGGGAGCTGTTTTTT. Translating gives CASSPTHSRAGELFF.